The sequence of this T cell receptor beta chain was determined in a study of cytomegalovirus exposure and HLA in healthy donors. The CDR3 is made up of 14 amino acids. CDR1 and CDR2 (germline): MDHEN, SYDVKM. The V segment lost 4 bases and the J segment 0 bases; nucleotides outside the gene matches: 1. Remarks on this clone: Antigen specificity is unknown.

The protocol was immunoSEQ multiplex PCR, while the TCRdb copy is restricted to in-frame clones and leaves out a portion. The data hold about 150,000 clones, with approximately 91% observed a single time. Broader study findings: Associated with cytomegalovirus, according to the listing, were fewer than 200 TCR beta chains.

The TCR originated in a woman aged 18-35 years in good health and CMV-seropositive. The genes are TRBV28 and TRBJ2-3; 7 bases fit TRBD1. Sequences were obtained from PBMCs. This chain's CDR3 is CASSWDRSTDTQYF. CDR3 nucleotide sequence: TGTGCCAGCAGTTGGGACAGAAGCACAGATACGCAGTATTTT.